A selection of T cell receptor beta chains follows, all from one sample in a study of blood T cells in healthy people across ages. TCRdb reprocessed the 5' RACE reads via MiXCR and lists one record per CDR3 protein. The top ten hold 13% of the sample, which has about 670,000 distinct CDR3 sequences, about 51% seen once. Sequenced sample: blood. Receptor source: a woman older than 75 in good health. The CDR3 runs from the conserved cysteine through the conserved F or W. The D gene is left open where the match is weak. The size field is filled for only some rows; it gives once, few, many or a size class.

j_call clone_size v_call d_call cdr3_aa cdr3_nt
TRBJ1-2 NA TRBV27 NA CATSQEPNYGYTF TGTGCCACCTCACAGGAACCTAACTATGGCTACACCTTC
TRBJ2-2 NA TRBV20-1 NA CSARGQVSTGELFF TGCAGTGCTAGAGGACAGGTCTCGACCGGGGAGCTGTTTTTT
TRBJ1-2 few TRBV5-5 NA CASSPWGNYGYTF TGTGCCAGCAGCCCCTGGGGCAACTATGGCTACACCTTC
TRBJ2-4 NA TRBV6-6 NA CASISNRGGVGGNIQYF TGTGCCAGCATTTCAAACAGAGGGGGGGTAGGGGGAAACATTCAGTACTTC
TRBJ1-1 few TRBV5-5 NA CASSLVGSSEAFF TGTGCCAGCAGCTTGGTAGGCAGCAGTGAAGCTTTCTTT
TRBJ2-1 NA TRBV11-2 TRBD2 CASSSLAGGLYNEQFF TGTGCCAGCAGCTCCCTAGCGGGAGGGCTTTACAATGAGCAGTTCTTC
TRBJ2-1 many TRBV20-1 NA CSVSRLVSYNEQFF TGCAGTGTCTCGCGGCTAGTTTCTTACAATGAGCAGTTCTTC
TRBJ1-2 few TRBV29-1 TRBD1 CSAVRDRVNYGYTF TGCAGCGCGGTCCGGGACAGAGTAAACTATGGCTACACCTTC
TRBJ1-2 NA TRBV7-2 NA CASSLAITGSYGYTF TGTGCCAGCAGCTTAGCTATCACAGGGAGCTATGGCTACACCTTC
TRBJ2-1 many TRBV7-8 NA CASSLGPRSYNEQFF TGTGCCAGCAGCTTAGGCCCGAGATCCTACAATGAGCAGTTCTTC
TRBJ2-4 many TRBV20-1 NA CSARVNSRVIQYF TGCAGTGCTAGAGTGAATAGCCGAGTCATTCAGTACTTC
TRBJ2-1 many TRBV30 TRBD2 CAWRSKGTSGSGQFF TGTGCCTGGAGATCGAAGGGGACTAGCGGGAGCGGGCAGTTCTTC
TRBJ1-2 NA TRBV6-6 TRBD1 CASSYSGQGDYGYTF TGTGCCAGCAGTTACTCAGGACAGGGGGACTATGGCTACACCTTC
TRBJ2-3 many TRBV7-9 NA CASSLGAGITDTQYF TGTGCCAGCAGCTTAGGGGCAGGGATCACAGATACGCAGTATTTT